A selection of T cell receptor beta chains follows, all from one sample in a study of blood T cell repertoires in COVID-19. Sequenced by immunoSEQ multiplex PCR; TCRdb stores in-frame clones only, minus some. Of some 170,000 clones in the sample, roughly four fifths were seen once. Sequenced material: peripheral blood. These receptor sequences come from a woman aged 40 to 50 with COVID-19, enrolled during active disease. Both conserved end residues are part of each CDR3. D genes are given only for firm matches. Clone sizes are given selectively: once, few, many, or a class where the clone is expanded.

len: 14; j_gene: TRBJ1-5; v_gene: TRBV4-1; d_gene: TRBD1; abundance: NA; CDR3nt: TGCGCCAGCAGCCTCGACAGGGGGCGACAGCCCCAGCATTTT; CDR3aa: CASSLDRGRQPQHF
len: 15; j_gene: TRBJ1-1; v_gene: TRBV19; d_gene: TRBD1; abundance: once; CDR3nt: TGTGCCAGTAATCAACCGGGACAGAAGAACACTGAAGCTTTCTTT; CDR3aa: CASNQPGQKNTEAFF
len: 14; j_gene: TRBJ2-2; v_gene: TRBV9; d_gene: NA; abundance: once; CDR3nt: TGTGCCAGCCGATACAGGGGGGGTACCGGGGAGCTGTTTTTT; CDR3aa: CASRYRGGTGELFF
len: 16; j_gene: TRBJ1-5; v_gene: TRBV5-1; d_gene: NA; abundance: NA; CDR3nt: TGCGCCAGCAGCCCGTATAGGGGTAGGGGCAATCAGCCCCAGCATTTT; CDR3aa: CASSPYRGRGNQPQHF
len: 15; j_gene: TRBJ2-6; v_gene: TRBV6-4; d_gene: NA; abundance: NA; CDR3nt: TGTGCCAGCACCCCCGACAGCTCTGGGGCCAACGTCCTGACTTTC; CDR3aa: CASTPDSSGANVLTF
len: 13; j_gene: TRBJ2-1; v_gene: TRBV9; d_gene: NA; abundance: NA; CDR3nt: TGTGCCAGCAGCGGGTCCCGCGGGAATGAGCAGTTCTTC; CDR3aa: CASSGSRGNEQFF
len: 16; j_gene: TRBJ2-7; v_gene: TRBV7-6; d_gene: NA; abundance: NA; CDR3nt: TGTGCCAGCAGCTTAGCCCCCATACGGGGTGGGTACGAGCAGTACTTC; CDR3aa: CASSLAPIRGGYEQYF
len: 18; j_gene: TRBJ2-3; v_gene: TRBV3-1/TRBV3-2; d_gene: TRBD2; abundance: few; CDR3nt: TGTGCCAGCAGCCAAGATCCCAGACTAGCGGGAGCGGAAGATACGCAGTATTTT; CDR3aa: CASSQDPRLAGAEDTQYF
len: 18; j_gene: TRBJ2-1; v_gene: TRBV7-3; d_gene: TRBD2; abundance: NA; CDR3nt: TGTGCCAGCAGCCCTAACCCACGATCTAGCGGGAGGGGTAATGAGCAGTTCTTC; CDR3aa: CASSPNPRSSGRGNEQFF
len: 16; j_gene: TRBJ2-7; v_gene: TRBV7-9; d_gene: NA; abundance: NA; CDR3nt: TGTGCCAGCAGCTTCTATGACTATCCCCCAGACAGGGAGCAGTACTTC; CDR3aa: CASSFYDYPPDREQYF
len: 15; j_gene: TRBJ2-1; v_gene: TRBV5-8; d_gene: TRBD2; abundance: few; CDR3nt: TGTGCCAGCATAGCGGGAAGGAGCTCCTACAATGAGCAGTTCTTC; CDR3aa: CASIAGRSSYNEQFF
len: 12; j_gene: TRBJ1-3; v_gene: TRBV20-1; d_gene: NA; abundance: NA; CDR3nt: TGCAGTGCTAGTGTCCTGGGCAACACCATATATTTT; CDR3aa: CSASVLGNTIYF
len: 17; j_gene: TRBJ2-1; v_gene: TRBV5-1; d_gene: TRBD2; abundance: NA; CDR3nt: TGCGCCAGCAGCTTGGCCGAGGGCGGGAGCTCCTACAATGAGCAGTTCTTC; CDR3aa: CASSLAEGGSSYNEQFF
len: 13; j_gene: TRBJ2-3; v_gene: TRBV19; d_gene: NA; abundance: once; CDR3nt: TGTGCCAGTAGGGGGCTGCCGGCAGATACGCAGTATTTT; CDR3aa: CASRGLPADTQYF
len: 11; j_gene: TRBJ1-2; v_gene: TRBV29-1; d_gene: NA; abundance: NA; CDR3nt: TGCAGCGTTATGACAGCCTATGGCTACACCTTC; CDR3aa: CSVMTAYGYTF
len: 14; j_gene: TRBJ2-7; v_gene: TRBV19; d_gene: TRBD1; abundance: NA; CDR3nt: TGTGCCAGTAGTATCGGTCAGGGGGCCCACGAGCAGTACTTC; CDR3aa: CASSIGQGAHEQYF
len: 18; j_gene: TRBJ2-7; v_gene: TRBV7-6; d_gene: TRBD2; abundance: NA; CDR3nt: TGTGCCAGCAGCTTAGGGTTAGGGGGAACTAGCGGGTCCTACGAGCAGTACTTC; CDR3aa: CASSLGLGGTSGSYEQYF
len: 13; j_gene: TRBJ1-1; v_gene: TRBV19; d_gene: NA; abundance: NA; CDR3nt: TGTGCCAGTAGTTGGACTGTGGGCACTGAAGCTTTCTTT; CDR3aa: CASSWTVGTEAFF
len: 15; j_gene: TRBJ2-5; v_gene: TRBV5-1; d_gene: NA; abundance: NA; CDR3nt: TGCGCCAGCAGCCCCAGAGTGGGAGGCGTAGGGACCCAGTACTTC; CDR3aa: CASSPRVGGVGTQYF
len: 14; j_gene: TRBJ2-5; v_gene: TRBV5-4; d_gene: NA; abundance: NA; CDR3nt: TGTGCCAGCAGCTTGGCGGGGGAGGAAGAGACCCAGTACTTC; CDR3aa: CASSLAGEEETQYF
len: 13; j_gene: TRBJ2-5; v_gene: TRBV9; d_gene: TRBD1; abundance: NA; CDR3nt: TGTGCCAGCAGCGCGACAGGGGGAGAGACCCAGTACTTC; CDR3aa: CASSATGGETQYF
len: 11; j_gene: TRBJ2-3; v_gene: TRBV27; d_gene: NA; abundance: NA; CDR3nt: TGTGCCAGCAGAGTAGCGGATACGCAGTATTTT; CDR3aa: CASRVADTQYF
len: 17; j_gene: TRBJ1-1; v_gene: TRBV5-6; d_gene: NA; abundance: NA; CDR3nt: TGTGCCAGCAGCCCCACCGCTGGAGGAGCGAGGAACACTGAAGCTTTCTTT; CDR3aa: CASSPTAGGARNTEAFF
len: 14; j_gene: TRBJ1-1; v_gene: TRBV7-2; d_gene: NA; abundance: NA; CDR3nt: TGTGCCAGCAGCTCAGGGGCGGCGGGCACTGAAGCTTTCTTT; CDR3aa: CASSSGAAGTEAFF
len: 16; j_gene: TRBJ1-5; v_gene: TRBV12-5; d_gene: NA; abundance: NA; CDR3nt: TGTGCTAGTGGCCGAAACCCAGGGGATGACAATCAGCCCCAGCATTTT; CDR3aa: CASGRNPGDDNQPQHF
len: 13; j_gene: TRBJ2-1; v_gene: TRBV6-5; d_gene: NA; abundance: NA; CDR3nt: TGTGCCAGCAGTCAGCGGGCTTCCGATGAGCAGTTCTTC; CDR3aa: CASSQRASDEQFF
len: 15; j_gene: TRBJ2-2; v_gene: TRBV23-1; d_gene: NA; abundance: NA; CDR3nt: TGCGCCAGAGGAACAGGAGAATGGAACACCGGGGAGCTGTTTTTT; CDR3aa: CARGTGEWNTGELFF
len: 10; j_gene: TRBJ2-1; v_gene: TRBV29-1; d_gene: NA; abundance: many; CDR3nt: TGCAGCGTCAGGGGCAATGAGCAGTTCTTC; CDR3aa: CSVRGNEQFF
len: 12; j_gene: TRBJ2-3; v_gene: TRBV28; d_gene: NA; abundance: NA; CDR3nt: TGTGCCAGCACGACTAGCACAGATACGCAGTATTTT; CDR3aa: CASTTSTDTQYF
len: 15; j_gene: TRBJ2-2; v_gene: TRBV5-6; d_gene: NA; abundance: NA; CDR3nt: TGTGCCAGCAACCCTTGGCGGGGTTTCTCCGGGGAGCTGTTTTTT; CDR3aa: CASNPWRGFSGELFF
len: 16; j_gene: TRBJ2-1; v_gene: TRBV9; d_gene: TRBD2; abundance: NA; CDR3nt: TGTGCCAGCAGCGCGTCGGCGGGGGGCTCCTACAATGAGCAGTTCTTC; CDR3aa: CASSASAGGSYNEQFF
len: 13; j_gene: TRBJ1-1; v_gene: TRBV19; d_gene: TRBD1; abundance: NA; CDR3nt: TGTGCCAGTAGTCAGGGGGCAGACACTGAAGCTTTCTTT; CDR3aa: CASSQGADTEAFF
len: 11; j_gene: TRBJ2-7; v_gene: TRBV10-2; d_gene: NA; abundance: NA; CDR3nt: TGCGCCAGCAGTGAGCTCCACGAGCAGTACTTC; CDR3aa: CASSELHEQYF
len: 15; j_gene: TRBJ2-1; v_gene: TRBV3-1/TRBV3-2; d_gene: TRBD2; abundance: once; CDR3nt: TGTGCCAGCAGCCAATCCCAGCGGGGGGGTAGTGAGCAGTTCTTC; CDR3aa: CASSQSQRGGSEQFF
len: 14; j_gene: TRBJ2-7; v_gene: TRBV9; d_gene: NA; abundance: NA; CDR3nt: TGTGCCAGCAGCGTCTCCGTGGCAGCCTACGAGCAGTACTTC; CDR3aa: CASSVSVAAYEQYF
len: 12; j_gene: TRBJ1-1; v_gene: TRBV7-9; d_gene: NA; abundance: once; CDR3nt: TGTGCCAGCACGCCCGGGGGCACTGAAGCTTTCTTT; CDR3aa: CASTPGGTEAFF
len: 17; j_gene: TRBJ1-1; v_gene: TRBV9; d_gene: TRBD1; abundance: NA; CDR3nt: TGTGCCAGCAGCATCGGGACAGGGGCCTCCCGGGGAACTGAAGCTTTCTTT; CDR3aa: CASSIGTGASRGTEAFF
len: 15; j_gene: TRBJ2-5; v_gene: TRBV7-9; d_gene: NA; abundance: NA; CDR3nt: TGTGCCAGCAGCTTAGATGTTGTGCGTATGGAGACCCAGTACTTC; CDR3aa: CASSLDVVRMETQYF
len: 14; j_gene: TRBJ2-1; v_gene: TRBV13; d_gene: TRBD2; abundance: NA; CDR3nt: TGTGCCAGCAGCTCACGAAGCGGGACTAATGAGCAGTTCTTC; CDR3aa: CASSSRSGTNEQFF
len: 13; j_gene: TRBJ2-2; v_gene: TRBV19; d_gene: NA; abundance: NA; CDR3nt: TGTGCCAGTAGTATATGGAGGGCCGGGGAGCTGTTTTTT; CDR3aa: CASSIWRAGELFF
len: 14; j_gene: TRBJ1-2; v_gene: TRBV6-5; d_gene: NA; abundance: NA; CDR3nt: TGTGCCAGTAAAAGGACAGTCCTCGACTATGGCTACACCTTC; CDR3aa: CASKRTVLDYGYTF
len: 13; j_gene: TRBJ2-3; v_gene: TRBV7-9; d_gene: NA; abundance: NA; CDR3nt: TGTGCCAGCAGCTTTCAGGTTACAGATACGCAGTATTTT; CDR3aa: CASSFQVTDTQYF
len: 14; j_gene: TRBJ2-2; v_gene: TRBV30; d_gene: NA; abundance: NA; CDR3nt: TGTGCCGGAGCCGTGGGAGCTGCCACCGGGGAGCTGTTTTTT; CDR3aa: CAGAVGAATGELFF
len: 14; j_gene: TRBJ1-6; v_gene: TRBV28; d_gene: TRBD1; abundance: NA; CDR3nt: TGTGCCAGCAGGCAGGGGGCTTTAGATTCACCCCTCCACTTT; CDR3aa: CASRQGALDSPLHF
len: 14; j_gene: TRBJ2-7; v_gene: TRBV5-1; d_gene: NA; abundance: NA; CDR3nt: TGCGCCAGCAGCTCGGAGGGCAGGGCCCACGAGCAGTACTTC; CDR3aa: CASSSEGRAHEQYF
len: 15; j_gene: TRBJ2-7; v_gene: TRBV7-9; d_gene: NA; abundance: NA; CDR3nt: TGTGCCAGCAGCTTAAGGGGAAGGAGCTCCTACGAGCAGTACTTC; CDR3aa: CASSLRGRSSYEQYF
len: 15; j_gene: TRBJ2-1; v_gene: TRBV18; d_gene: TRBD2; abundance: NA; CDR3nt: TGTGCCAGCTCACCGGGACTAGCGGGAACGAGTGAGCAGTTCTTC; CDR3aa: CASSPGLAGTSEQFF
len: 15; j_gene: TRBJ2-1; v_gene: TRBV6-5; d_gene: TRBD2; abundance: NA; CDR3nt: TGTGCCAGCAGTAGCGGGGGGGCAGCAAGCGGTGAGCAGTTCTTC; CDR3aa: CASSSGGAASGEQFF
len: 14; j_gene: TRBJ2-5; v_gene: TRBV19; d_gene: NA; abundance: many; CDR3nt: TGTGCCAGTAGCCCTGCGTGGGGCCAGGAGACCCAGTACTTC; CDR3aa: CASSPAWGQETQYF
len: 16; j_gene: TRBJ2-5; v_gene: TRBV28; d_gene: TRBD2; abundance: NA; CDR3nt: TGTGCCAGCAGTTCACCAATAGCGGGAGCGCAAGAGACCCAGTACTTC; CDR3aa: CASSSPIAGAQETQYF
len: 13; j_gene: TRBJ2-4; v_gene: TRBV2; d_gene: TRBD1; abundance: few; CDR3nt: TGTGCCAGCAGATGGACAGGGAACGACATTCAGTACTTC; CDR3aa: CASRWTGNDIQYF
len: 12; j_gene: TRBJ1-2; v_gene: TRBV6-5; d_gene: TRBD1; abundance: NA; CDR3nt: TGTGCCAGCAAGGACAGGGGCTATGGCTACACCTTC; CDR3aa: CASKDRGYGYTF
len: 13; j_gene: TRBJ2-6; v_gene: TRBV6-5; d_gene: NA; abundance: NA; CDR3nt: TGTGCCAGCAGTCAGTTTGGGGCCAACGTCCTGACTTTC; CDR3aa: CASSQFGANVLTF
len: 13; j_gene: TRBJ2-1; v_gene: TRBV5-1; d_gene: NA; abundance: NA; CDR3nt: TGCGCCAGCCGGGAGTCGACCTACAATGAGCAGTTCTTC; CDR3aa: CASRESTYNEQFF